This T cell receptor (beta chain) was recovered during a study of OX40 agonist ivuxolimab in advanced cancers. General study results and limits: The study found among the lowest clonal expansion in partial responders at 0.1-3.0 mg/kg. The specificity for antigen of the expanded peripheral T cells was not determined.

No patient had autoimmune disease or received systemic immunosuppression. Blood sampling was done at baseline, cycle 4 day 1, and cycle 7 day 1. Note on this clone: The antigen remains undetermined.

Germline assignment: CDR1 SQVTM and CDR2 ANQGSEA. V dropped 7 bases and J dropped 2; count of bases not matched to a gene: 9. The CDR3 spans 14 residues. Here immunoSEQ multiplex PCR was the method, and the copy in TCRdb shows in-frame clones only, minus some. The sample includes approximately 68,000 clones, approximately 90% seen only once; the top ten take 0.8% to 1.2%. This receptor was identified in an adult with an advanced solid tumor such as melanoma, head and neck, liver or kidney cancer. Sequences were derived from CD4+ or CD8+ T cells sorted from blood, sampled in a trial of the OX40 agonist ivuxolimab. The chain uses TRBV29-1 and TRBJ1-1, with 8 bases aligning to TRBD1. CDR3 bases: TGCAGCGCCGGGTCCAGGGGGCCCAACACTGAAGCTTTCTTT. Translation: CSAGSRGPNTEAFF.